The 24 T cell receptor beta chains in this list originate from one sample, sequenced in a study of blood T cell repertoires in COVID-19. Method: immunoSEQ multiplex PCR; TCRdb's copy keeps in-frame clones and lacks some. The data show a few hundred thousand clones, around nine tenths seen once. Sequenced material: PBMCs or T cells enriched from blood (not recorded which). Source of these receptors: a woman in her thirties or forties who had recovered from COVID-19.

This chain links TRBV3-1 (or the pseudogene TRBV3-2) with TRBJ2-7; no definite D call. The germline V and J ends were trimmed by 4 bases and 4 bases, with 11 bases remaining between them. The CDR3 has 13 residues. Germline-derived CDR1 and CDR2 are LGHDT and YNNKEL (reference sequence). CDR3 nucleotide sequence: TGTGCCAGCAGCCCAGGTACATCATACGAGCAGTACTTC. Its translation is CASSPGTSYEQYF.

The rearrangement uses TRBV18 and TRBJ1-5; D ambiguous. The CDR3 is 14 residues long. V lost 6 bases and J 0 bases, leaving 9 bases between the germline ends. CDR1 KGHSH and CDR2 LQKENI come from the germline V gene. The chain's CDR3 is CASSQTDSNQPQHF. The DNA for the CDR3 is TGTGCCAGCTCCCAGACTGATAGCAATCAGCCCCAGCATTTT.

J is TRBJ1-5 and V is TRBV15, with D tentatively TRBD1 (6 bases). The CDR3 totals 15 residues. Germline loops: CDR1 LNHNV, CDR2 YYDKDF (reference sequence). V was trimmed by 5 bases and J by 0 bases, leaving 11 bases between them. CDR3 amino acids: CATSPGTPSNQPQHF. The CDR3 DNA follows: TGTGCCACCAGCCCAGGGACACCTAGCAATCAGCCCCAGCATTTT.

This clone was seen a single time. The chain couples TRBV3-1 (or the pseudogene TRBV3-2) to TRBJ2-7; no firm D call. This CDR3 has 13 residues. Trimming pared 0 bases from V and 6 bases from J, leaving 9 bases between. CDR1 LGHDT and CDR2 YNNKEL come from the germline V gene (reference sequence). CDR3: CASSQDDKIEQYF. The CDR3, as DNA: TGTGCCAGCAGCCAAGACGACAAGATCGAGCAGTACTTC.

The chain links TRBV6-1 to TRBJ2-5; D might be TRBD1 (5 bases). The germline gives CDR1 MNHNS, CDR2 SASEGT. The CDR3 is 15 amino acids. The V and J ends lost 2 bases and 2 bases respectively, with 12 bases between them. For the CDR3, the DNA is TGTGCCAGCAGTGAAATGCCGCGACAGCAAGAGACCCAGTACTTC. Translated: CASSEMPRQQETQYF.

V usage is TRBV27 and J usage is TRBJ2-3; 10 bases agree with TRBD2. Trimming cost V 0 bases and J 2 bases; bases outside gene matches: 2. The CDR3 length is 16 residues. Germline CDR1 reads MNHEY; CDR2 reads SMNVEV (reference sequence). In nucleotides, the CDR3 is TGTGCCAGCAGTTTATCCAGCGGGAGGGCCACAGATACGCAGTATTTT. It translates to CASSLSSGRATDTQYF.

The chain recombines TRBV6-5 with TRBJ1-1; 8 bases are a match to TRBD1. The J segment lost 5 bases and the V segment lost 8 bases, leaving 7 bases of the junction unmatched. Germline V CDR1 and CDR2: MNHEY, SVGAGI. The CDR3 has 13 amino acids. CDR3 sequence reads: CASGQGGMTEAFF. CDR3 in DNA: TGTGCCAGCGGACAGGGAGGAATGACTGAAGCTTTCTTT.

The chain recombines TRBV19 with TRBJ1-2; no clear D. CDR1 is LNHDA and CDR2 is SQIVND in the germline V gene (reference sequence). CDR3 length: 11 amino acids. The ends were cut back, 7 bases at V and 5 bases at J, with 8 bases in the middle. This CDR3 reads CASTEGYGYTF. Here the CDR3 DNA reads TGTGCCAGTACGGAGGGATATGGCTACACCTTC.

The chain uses TRBV12-5 and TRBJ2-1; TRBD2 might be the D (6 bases). The CDR3 loop spans 11 amino acids. Germline V CDR1 and CDR2: LGHNT, FRNRAP. Trimming shortened V by 6 bases and J by 14 bases, and 14 bases separated the two germline ends. In DNA form, the CDR3 reads TGTGCTAGTGGCGAGTGGAGGGGTAAGTTCTTC. Translated, it gives CASGEWRGKFF.

Turning to this clone: A junction end diverges from the germline sequence, so it may reflect a read error. The CDR3 bases are TGTGCCTGGAGTGTAGCAGGGTTGTACGGGCAGTACTTC. This translates into CAWSVAGLYGQYF. The chain has TRBV30 and TRBJ2-7, with D perhaps matching TRBD1 (5 bases). Germline-derived CDR1 and CDR2 are GTSNPN and SVGIG (reference sequence). The CDR3 is 13 residues long.

The chain carries TRBV7-9 and TRBJ1-1; 7 positions match TRBD1. After removal of 5 bases from V and 8 bases from J, the junction contained 8 bases not matched to a gene. The CDR3 sequence is 13 residues long. Germline V gives CDR1 SEHNR, CDR2 FQNEAQ (reference sequence). DNA for the CDR3: TGTGCCAGCAGCAGCCGGGACAGCTTCGAAGCTTTCTTT. It yields the protein CASSSRDSFEAFF.

This clone was seen more than once but under ten times. This specimen includes other DNA sequences encoding the same CDR3. V usage is TRBV18 and J usage is TRBJ2-5; 10 nucleotides agree with TRBD2. Germline V gene data show CDR1 as KGHSH and CDR2 as LQKENI. With V trimmed by 4 bases and J by 5 bases, 4 bases remained unmatched. This CDR3 is built from 14 residues. The CDR3 DNA sequence: TGTGCCAGCTCACTAGCGGGAGGACGGGAGACCCAGTACTTC. Translated: CASSLAGGRETQYF.

The chain carries TRBV27 and TRBJ1-4; 10 positions match TRBD1. V was pared by 6 bases and J by 8 bases, with 9 bases of the junction left unmatched. The CDR3 covers 15 residues. Germline lookup yields CDR1 MNHEY and CDR2 SMNVEV (reference sequence). The CDR3 reads CASSQPGQGIEKLFF. DNA of the CDR3: TGTGCCAGCAGCCAACCGGGACAGGGGATAGAAAAACTGTTTTTT.

The J gene is TRBJ2-7, the V gene TRBV7-2; TRBD2 aligns across 14 bases. Germline V gene data show CDR1 as SGHTA and CDR2 as FQGNSA. Germline trimming cut 5 bases from V and 3 bases from J; bases unmatched to any gene: 6. This CDR3 region has 16 residues. CDR3 nucleotide sequence: TGTGCCAGCAGCAAGGGACTAGCGGGAGAGGGCTACGAGCAGTACTTC. Its translation: CASSKGLAGEGYEQYF.

The rearrangement links TRBV28 to TRBJ1-2, with D unclear. Germline assignment: CDR1 MDHEN and CDR2 SYDVKM. This CDR3 spans 14 amino acids. V was pared by 6 bases and J by 4 bases, with 15 bases between. The CDR3, as DNA: TGTGCCAGCAGGCGGAGGCCATCCGGCTATGGCTACACCTTC. Translation: CASRRRPSGYGYTF.

The rearrangement uses TRBV25-1 and TRBJ2-1, with 13 bases fitting TRBD2. V lost 8 bases and J lost 7; bases outside the gene matches: 17. The germline V gene encodes CDR1 MGHDK and CDR2 SYGVNS. The CDR3 extends over 18 amino acids. In nucleotides, the CDR3 is TGTGCCAGCCGTCCACATCTTGGCACGGGACTAGCGGGAAATGAGCAGTTCTTC. This codes for CASRPHLGTGLAGNEQFF.

The rearrangement joins TRBV2 to TRBJ1-4; unclear D gene. V gave up 4 bases and J gave up 11 bases, with 11 bases separating them. Germline V gene lookup returns CDR1 SNHLY and CDR2 FYNNEI. CDR3 size: 12 residues. This CDR3 reads CASSVSRDKLFF. The CDR3, as DNA: TGTGCCAGCAGTGTGTCCCGGGATAAACTGTTTTTT.

The V and J genes are TRBV6-5 and TRBJ2-1, with a tentative D call TRBD1 (6 bases). This CDR3 spans 15 amino acids. Trimming shortened V by 8 bases and J by 1 base, and 15 bases separated the two germline ends. CDR1 and CDR2 from the germline V gene are MNHEY and SVGAGI. The CDR3 region is CASDTVQGSYNEQFF. The CDR3 DNA reads TGTGCCAGCGACACCGTCCAGGGGTCCTACAATGAGCAGTTCTTC.

The chain links TRBV28 to TRBJ1-2; 9 bases fit TRBD1. V dropped 5 bases and J dropped 7; count of bases not matched to a gene: 11. CDR1 is MDHEN, CDR2 SYDVKM, per germline. This CDR3 is 15 amino acids long. CDR3 sequence: CASSRTGGAVVGYTF. CDR3 nucleotides: TGTGCCAGCAGTCGCACAGGGGGCGCAGTTGTTGGCTACACCTTC.

This chain uses TRBV5-1 with TRBJ2-1, with D tentatively TRBD2 (5 bases). V was clipped by 0 bases and J by 8 bases, with 15 bases between them. The CDR3 runs to 15 residues. The germline V gene encodes CDR1 SGHRS and CDR2 YFSETQ. In DNA form, the CDR3 reads TGCGCCAGCAGCTTGGCCCTAGGAGGAGCGGATGAGCAGTTCTTC. It encodes CASSLALGGADEQFF.

The V gene is TRBV7-2, the J gene TRBJ1-6; 11 nucleotides line up with TRBD1. J was trimmed by 8 bases and V by 5 bases; bases with no gene match: 8. The CDR3 has 16 amino acids. Germline V gene sequence: CDR1 SGHTA, CDR2 FQGNSA. The DNA for the CDR3 is TGTGCCAGCAGCGCTTCCCGGGGACAGGGGGATTCACCCCTCCACTTT. Translation gives CASSASRGQGDSPLHF.

The chain couples TRBV27 to TRBJ2-1, with TRBD1 identical over 8 bases. After removal of 5 bases from V and 3 bases from J, the junction contained 6 bases not matched to a gene. The CDR3 runs 15 residues. The germline V gene encodes CDR1 MNHEY and CDR2 SMNVEV (reference sequence). The CDR3 region is CASSRTGRFYNEQFF. The CDR3, as DNA: TGTGCCAGCAGTAGGACAGGGCGGTTCTACAATGAGCAGTTCTTC.

The V call is TRBV11-1, the J call TRBJ1-1; D is possibly TRBD1 (5 bases). The CDR3 has 13 residues. CDR1 is SGHAT and CDR2 is FQDESV in the germline V gene (reference sequence). Trimming took 5 bases from V and 6 from J, leaving 13 bases between them. In DNA, the CDR3 is TGTGCCAGCAGCCTAGGGGCGGGCGCTGAAGCTTTCTTT. Encoded protein: CASSLGAGAEAFF. The variable domain in full, completed from reference TRBV11-1 and TRBJ1-1, reads EAEVAQSPRYKITEKSQAVAFWCDPISGHATLYWYRQILGQGPELLVQFQDESVVDDSQLPKDRFSAERLKGVDSTLKIQPAELGDSAMYLCASSLGAGAEAFFGQGTRLTVV.

The V gene is TRBV19, the J gene TRBJ1-4, with D unclear. In germline, CDR1 is LNHDA, CDR2 SQIVND (reference sequence). The V gene lost 8 bases and the J gene lost 0 bases, with 16 bases spanning the gap. This CDR3 has 16 residues. CDR3 region: CASLQKVGATNEKLFF. The CDR3 bases are TGTGCCAGTTTACAAAAAGTCGGGGCAACTAATGAAAAACTGTTTTTT.